A single sample gave rise to the 21 T cell receptor beta chains below, sequenced in a study of T cell repertoires in cytomegalovirus infection. What these receptors recognize is not known. A single record per CDR3 protein comes from TCRdb applying MiXCR to the reads. Found here are 550,000 to 700,000 distinct CDR3 sequences, about 40% of them singletons; the top ten hold about half. This specimen consisted of cultured PBMCs, obtained from culture after CMV antigen stimulation. These receptors were taken from a human donor in good health (CMV status not recorded). Some clones in this sample may be carry-over from other donors' samples.

This clonotype was recorded a few times. The rearrangement joins TRBV6-1 to TRBJ2-1; 11 bases are shared with TRBD2. Germline CDR1 and CDR2: MNHNS and SASEGT. After removal of 8 bases from V and 8 bases from J, the junction contained 17 bases not matched to a gene. This CDR3 comprises 17 residues. This CDR3 is CASLASGGSEVFDEQFF. The CDR3 DNA reads as TGTGCCAGCCTGGCTAGCGGGGGGTCGGAGGTGTTTGATGAGCAGTTCTTC.

Many counts were recorded for this clonotype. This sequence joins TRBV12-3 or TRBV12-4 and TRBJ1-5; TRBD1 matches 7 bases. V shed 5 bases and J 6 bases; nucleotides not matched to a gene: 4. The CDR3 is 13 amino acids. CDR3: CASSTGEGQPQHF. The CDR3 region has the DNA TGTGCCAGCAGTACAGGGGAGGGTCAGCCCCAGCATTTT.

This clonotype was picked up a small number of times. This chain joins TRBV7-2 and TRBJ1-2, with D unresolved. There are 15 residues in the CDR3. Trimming took off 1 base at V and 0 bases at J, with 9 bases between the two ends. Germline values: CDR1 SGHTA, CDR2 FQGNSA. Here the CDR3 reads CASSLEGRTNYGYTF. The CDR3 nucleotides are TGTGCCAGCAGCTTAGAAGGCCGCACTAACTATGGCTACACCTTC.

This clonotype was recorded once. The chain recombines TRBV9 with TRBJ2-7; TRBD2 matches at 9 bases. Trimming removed 4 bases from V and 4 bases from J; junction bases left unmatched: 12. Germline V gene data show CDR1 as SGDLS and CDR2 as YYNGEE. The CDR3 is 16 residues long. CDR3 sequence (DNA): TGTGCCAGCAGCCCTCCCGGGGCTAGCGGGACTTACGAGCAGTACTTC. It codes for CASSPPGASGTYEQYF.

This clonotype has ten or more counts. The chain has TRBV7-8 and TRBJ1-6; D remains unclear. V was pared by 2 bases and J by 7 bases, with 21 bases between. Germline V gene data show CDR1 as SGHVS and CDR2 as FQNEAQ. The CDR3 spans 18 residues. The CDR3 nucleotides are TGTGCCAGCAGCTTAACCTTAGTCGGTCTAGAGAAAAATTCACCCCTCCACTTT. Its translation is CASSLTLVGLEKNSPLHF. Looking up the rest from reference TRBV7-8 and TRBJ1-6 gives the full variable domain: GAGVSQSPRYKVAKRGQDVALRCDPISGHVSLFWYQQALGQGPEFLTYFQNEAQLDKSGLPSDRFFAERPEGSVSTLKIQRTQQEDSAVYLCASSLTLVGLEKNSPLHFGNGTRLTVT.

In its sample, this clonotype was seen a few times. V gene TRBV7-8 combines with J gene TRBJ2-5; 8 bases align to TRBD1. Trimming at V came to 5 bases and at J to 7 bases, leaving 24 bases not matched to a gene. Germline loops: CDR1 SGHVS, CDR2 FQNEAQ. There are 19 residues in the CDR3. The CDR3 loop is CASSPRPTTGQGPVGTQYF. CDR3 nucleotide sequence: TGTGCCAGCAGCCCCCGACCAACTACCGGACAGGGCCCGGTTGGGACCCAGTACTTC.

CDR3 nucleotides: TGTGCCAGCAGGTCCGGGACAGGGTGGAATGGCTACACCTTC. The encoded protein is CASRSGTGWNGYTF. V usage is TRBV2 and J usage is TRBJ1-2; TRBD1 agrees at 9 bases. CDR1 is SNHLY and CDR2 is FYNNEI in the germline V gene. V trimming: 6 bases; J trimming: 6 bases; junction bases outside the gene matches: 8. The CDR3 loop spans 14 amino acids.

The rearrangement links TRBV6-1 to TRBJ1-1, with D unclear. The CDR3 loop spans 13 amino acids. V was pared by 7 bases and J by 1 base, with 10 bases between. Germline loops: CDR1 MNHNS, CDR2 SASEGT. The CDR3 DNA follows: TGTGCCAGCACAGGAGAACCGAACACTGAAGCTTTCTTT. Translation gives CASTGEPNTEAFF.

CDR3 bases: TGTGCCAGCTCACCCAGACAGGGAGATGCAGATACGCAGTATTTT. Protein: CASSPRQGDADTQYF. The chain has TRBV18 and TRBJ2-3; TRBD1 matches 7 bases. This CDR3 contains 15 residues. Losses at the gene ends were 3 bases for V and 4 bases for J; bases not matched to a gene: 7. The germline gives CDR1 KGHSH, CDR2 LQKENI.

This clonotype was recorded a few times. The chain combines TRBV6-1 with TRBJ1-6; the match to TRBD1 covers 9 bases. The germline V gene encodes CDR1 MNHNS and CDR2 SASEGT. This CDR3 spans 15 amino acids. V gave up 4 bases and J gave up 7 bases; unmatched junction bases: 5. Here the CDR3 DNA reads TGTGCCAGCAGTGCACCGGACAGGGGAAATTCACCCCTCCACTTT. Its protein is CASSAPDRGNSPLHF.

V usage is TRBV29-1 and J usage is TRBJ2-1, with D possibly TRBD2 on 5 matching bases. Trimming took off 8 bases at V and 3 bases at J, with 20 bases between the two ends. Germline V gene data show CDR1 as SQVTM and CDR2 as ANQGSEA. The CDR3 covers 15 residues. CDR3 loop: CSLEGSVGNYNEQFF. CDR3 bases: TGCAGCCTGGAAGGTAGCGTGGGGAACTACAATGAGCAGTTCTTC.

This clonotype was observed at least ten times. The chain has TRBV7-2 and TRBJ1-2, with D unclear. The CDR3 length is 14 residues. Germline V lookup: CDR1 SGHTA, CDR2 FQGNSA. Trimming shortened V by 5 bases and J by 7 bases, and 17 bases separated the two germline ends. CDR3 bases: TGTGCCAGCAGCCCCCCGGACGCAAGGATTGGCTACACCTTC. It codes for CASSPPDARIGYTF.

This rearrangement joins TRBV5-4 to TRBJ2-5, with 11 bases that match TRBD2. Germline loops: CDR1 SGHNT, CDR2 YYREEE (reference sequence). J was trimmed by 7 bases and V by 4 bases; bases with no gene match: 9. CDR3 size: 15 residues. The CDR3 region is CASSTTGTSGLTQYF. CDR3 nucleotides: TGTGCCAGCAGCACCACCGGGACTAGCGGATTGACCCAGTACTTC.

The count of this clonotype is one. This chain connects TRBV6-6 to TRBJ1-3; D is unresolved. Per germline, CDR1 MNHNY and CDR2 SVGAGI (reference sequence). The CDR3 has 13 residues. V lost 5 bases, J lost 4 bases, and 9 bases lay in between. CDR3 protein: CASSVGEGNTIYF. For the CDR3, the DNA is TGTGCCAGCAGTGTCGGCGAAGGAAACACCATATATTTT.

This clonotype was seen only a few times. The chain carries TRBV5-4 and TRBJ2-5, with D perhaps TRBD1 (6 bases). The V gene lost 4 bases and the J gene lost 5 bases, with 18 bases spanning the gap. This CDR3 spans 15 amino acids. The germline V gene encodes CDR1 SGHNT and CDR2 YYREEE (reference sequence). The CDR3 sequence is CASSPRGSSRETQYF. The DNA of the CDR3 is TGTGCCAGCAGCCCCAGGGGATCCTCGAGGGAGACCCAGTACTTC.

A few counts support this clonotype. The chain recombines TRBV6-6 with TRBJ2-5; D remains unclear. Germline CDR1 reads MNHNY; CDR2 reads SVGAGI (reference sequence). The CDR3 sequence is 11 residues long. V was shortened by 5 bases and J by 5 bases, with 6 bases between the two germline ends. This CDR3 reads CASSQWETQYF. The CDR3 DNA follows: TGTGCCAGCAGTCAATGGGAGACCCAGTACTTC.

This clonotype was detected a few times. This chain uses TRBV6-2 or TRBV6-3 with TRBJ2-7, with 8 nucleotides matching TRBD1. CDR3 length equals 16 residues. Germline V CDR1 and CDR2: MNHEY, SVGEGT. The trim removed 0 bases at V and 0 bases at J, leaving 4 bases unmatched. CDR3 nucleotides: TGTGCCAGCAGTTACTCCGGGACAGGACTCTCCTACGAGCAGTACTTC. Its protein is CASSYSGTGLSYEQYF.

There are a few counts of this clonotype. The chain has TRBV20-1 and TRBJ1-6; D unclear. V gave up 6 bases and J gave up 8 bases, with 14 bases separating them. The CDR3 spans 13 residues. Germline V gene data show CDR1 as DFQATT and CDR2 as SNEGSKA (reference sequence). The CDR3 loop is CSAQLPGDSPLHF. The DNA of the CDR3 is TGCAGTGCCCAACTCCCGGGAGATTCACCCCTCCACTTT.

This rearrangement joins TRBV6-6 to TRBJ2-7; tentatively, D is TRBD1 or TRBD2 (5 bases each). Trimming left V 2 bases short and J 7 bases short, with 18 bases between. This CDR3 is 15 amino acids long. Germline V gene data show CDR1 as MNHNY and CDR2 as SVGAGI (reference sequence). In DNA, the CDR3 is TGTGCCAGCAGTTACCCTTCCGGGACCAACGGGGAGCAGTACTTC. Amino acids: CASSYPSGTNGEQYF.

This clonotype was seen only a few times. The chain couples TRBV2 to TRBJ1-5; TRBD1 aligns across 7 bases. This CDR3 has 20 amino acids. The V gene end was trimmed by 5 bases and the J gene end by 1 base; junction bases not matched to a gene: 20. CDR1 and CDR2 (germline): SNHLY, FYNNEI. The CDR3 loop reads CASSYRLTNRGVQSNQPQHF. The CDR3 nucleotides read TGTGCCAGCAGTTATCGATTAACAAACAGGGGAGTGCAGAGCAATCAGCCCCAGCATTTT. The full variable domain, completed using reference TRBV2 and TRBJ1-5, is EPEVTQTPSHQVTQMGQEVILRCVPISNHLYFYWYRQILGQKVEFLVSFYNNEISEKSEIFDDQFSVERPDGSNFTLKIRSTKLEDSAMYFCASSYRLTNRGVQSNQPQHFGDGTRLSIL.

This clonotype was seen a few times. This chain joins TRBV6-2 or TRBV6-3 and TRBJ2-1, with TRBD2 identical over 14 bases. J lost 8 bases, V lost 0 bases, and 9 bases had no gene match. The germline V gene has CDR1 MNHEY and CDR2 SVGEGT. The length of the CDR3 is 18 residues. The CDR3 protein is CASSYSLATSGRAHEQFF. CDR3 bases: TGTGCCAGCAGTTACTCTCTCGCGACTAGCGGGAGGGCGCATGAGCAGTTCTTC.